What follows describes a single T cell receptor (beta chain). Per the germline V gene, CDR1 is LGHNA and CDR2 is YSLEER. This CDR3 is built from 13 residues. The V and J ends lost 0 bases and 6 bases respectively, with 8 bases between them. The source of the sample is a study of T-cell reconstitution after alpha-beta-depleted transplantation in children. This sample's TCRbeta library carried unique molecular identifier barcodes. MiXCR, applied by TCRdb to the PCR reads, yields one record per CDR3 protein. This sample has about 610,000 distinct CDR3 sequences; over 9.5% occur once, and the top ten carry less than 5%.

This rearrangement joins TRBV4-3 to TRBJ1-1; D is unresolved. The sample was PBMCs from the stem cell graft donor, taken from the stem cell graft. The source is a human donor who donated a stem cell graft to a child with acute myeloid leukemia. The CDR3 region is CASSQDRTSEAFF. The CDR3 DNA follows: TGCGCCAGCAGCCAAGATAGGACCTCTGAAGCTTTCTTT.